The T cell receptor (beta chain) under discussion was sequenced for a study of spatial heterogeneity in lung cancer. Study as a whole: Untreated early-stage non-small cell lung cancer patients, some 70 in total, were the donors. Raw sequencing reads included, on average, more than 8.5 appearances of each unique TCR and UMI combination.

In TCRdb, the 5' RACE reads were re-called with MiXCR into one record per CDR3 protein. This sample has about 26,000 distinct CDR3 sequences, with approximately 5.6% found just once. Germline CDR1 is SGHVS and CDR2 is FQNEAQ. V lost 2 bases to trimming and J lost 6 bases, with 17 bases between them. The CDR3 contains 17 residues. Time point: blood at routine non-recurrence follow-up after resection. Unsorted whole RNA samples from tumor, nontumor lung or frozen PBMC were sequenced. This TCR came from a male donor with early-stage non-small cell lung cancer. The V and J genes are TRBV7-8 and TRBJ1-6; D possibly corresponds to TRBD1 (5 bases). Sequencing used PBMCs, obtained at follow-up. The CDR3 coding sequence is TGTGCCAGCAGCTTAAAGGGGCCTGGTGGGCTTAATTCACCCCTCCACTTT. Its protein is CASSLKGPGGLNSPLHF.